The rows below give T cell receptor beta chains drawn from one sample of a study of control samples from healthy donors and cancer patients. Profiled with immunoSEQ multiplex PCR; TCRdb holds only in-frame clones, not every one. Here the sample spans about 130,000 clones, 75% to 95% being singletons. Sequenced input: blood. The receptors shown here come from a man in his late teens or twenties in good health. Each CDR3 is given with its conserved first and last residue. The D gene is left open where the match is weak. The size of a clone is reported for some rows only, either as once, few or many, or as a class for expanded clones.

j_call	d_call	v_call	clone_size	cdr3_nt	cdr3_aa
TRBJ2-3	TRBD2	TRBV5-1	once	TGCGCCAGCAGCTTGGGGACTAGCGATGGCACAGATACGCAGTATTTT	CASSLGTSDGTDTQYF
TRBJ2-5	.	TRBV9	.	TGTGCCAGCAGCTCGGACCACCAAGAGACCCAGTACTTC	CASSSDHQETQYF
TRBJ1-2	.	TRBV14	.	TGTGCCAGCAGCCAAGATGGGCCCCTCAGTAGAGGGTATGGCTACACCTTC	CASSQDGPLSRGYGYTF
TRBJ2-3	.	TRBV7-3	once	TGTGCCAGCAGCTTAACGCAGGCAGATACGCAGTATTTT	CASSLTQADTQYF
TRBJ2-1	TRBD2	TRBV7-2	.	TGTGCCAGCAACTCAGCGGGAGCCTACAATGAGCAGTTCTTC	CASNSAGAYNEQFF
TRBJ2-3	.	TRBV21-1	.	TGTGCCAGCAGCAACCGGGACAGGCGAAGTACAGATACGCAGTATTTT	CASSNRDRRSTDTQYF
TRBJ1-3	.	TRBV5-1	.	TGCGCCAGCAGCTTGGATCCGGGAACAGGAAACACCATATATTTT	CASSLDPGTGNTIYF
TRBJ2-3	TRBD1	TRBV27	.	TGTGCCAGCAGTAACCGGGACAGGCCCACAGATACGCAGTATTTT	CASSNRDRPTDTQYF
TRBJ1-6	.	TRBV5-8	.	TGTGCCAGCAGCTTACAATCACCCCTCCACTTT	CASSLQSPLHF
TRBJ1-1	.	TRBV19	.	TGTGCCAGTAGTAACATACAGGCGGTTGCTTTCTTT	CASSNIQAVAFF
TRBJ2-5	TRBD2	TRBV11-2	.	TGTGCCAGCAGCTTAGAGGCTAGCGGGGACCTTGAGACCCAGTACTTC	CASSLEASGDLETQYF
TRBJ1-6	TRBD1	TRBV7-9	.	TGTGCCAGCAGACCCTACAGGGGTAATTCACCCCTCCACTTT	CASRPYRGNSPLHF
TRBJ2-3	.	TRBV7-9	.	TGTGCCAGCAGCTCAAACACGGGATTCACAGATACGCAGTATTTT	CASSSNTGFTDTQYF
TRBJ2-3	TRBD2	TRBV2	.	TGTGCCAGCAGTTTAGCGGGGGCAAGCACAGATACGCAGTATTTT	CASSLAGASTDTQYF
TRBJ2-2	.	TRBV27	.	TGTGCCAGCAGTTTATCCCCAGGGGATCGCGACGGGGAGCTGTTTTTT	CASSLSPGDRDGELFF
TRBJ2-7	.	TRBV2	once	TGTGCCAGCAGTGGCCCGGGGGCGAGGCGTTACGAGCAGTACTTC	CASSGPGARRYEQYF
TRBJ2-3	TRBD1	TRBV30	.	TGTGCCTGGAGTGTAGAGAGGGGGCTTTACACAGATACGCAGTATTTT	CAWSVERGLYTDTQYF
TRBJ2-3	.	TRBV5-4	.	TGTGCCAGCAGCTTGGTTGATAGGCGCACAGATACGCAGTATTTT	CASSLVDRRTDTQYF
TRBJ1-5	TRBD1	TRBV28	.	TGTGCCGGGCGGACAGGGGCGGATAGCAATCAGCCCCAGCATTTT	CAGRTGADSNQPQHF
TRBJ2-3	.	TRBV18	.	TGTGCCAGCTCACCGGGCAGGGAGTCAGATACGCAGTATTTT	CASSPGRESDTQYF
TRBJ2-7	.	TRBV5-6	once	TGTGCCAGCAGCTTGGTGGGGGAGACCTACGAGCAGTACTTC	CASSLVGETYEQYF
TRBJ2-5	TRBD2	TRBV4-1	few	TGCGCCAGCAGCCTCGGCGGGGGGCCGGAGACCCAGTACTTC	CASSLGGGPETQYF
TRBJ1-3	.	TRBV6-5	.	TGTGCCAGCAGCCCCGGTATGAGGTCTGGAAACACCATATATTTT	CASSPGMRSGNTIYF
TRBJ1-1	.	TRBV5-1	.	TGCGCCAGCAGCTTGTTCCCCAACACTGAAGCTTTCTTT	CASSLFPNTEAFF
TRBJ2-7	.	TRBV9	.	TGTGCCAGCAGCGTAGAGGACAGCTACGAGCAGTACTTC	CASSVEDSYEQYF
TRBJ1-6	.	TRBV7-2	.	TGTGCCAGCAGCTTAGTAGGGGGCTCCTATAATTCACCCCTCCACTTT	CASSLVGGSYNSPLHF
TRBJ1-5	.	TRBV15	.	TGTGCCACCAGCAGAGGACCCTCCGAGGGGGGTAGCAATCAGCCCCAGCATTTT	CATSRGPSEGGSNQPQHF
TRBJ2-3	TRBD2	TRBV28	.	TGTGCCAGCAGCTCTAGCGGACCCACAGATACGCAGTATTTT	CASSSSGPTDTQYF
TRBJ2-1	.	TRBV30	.	TGTGCCTGGAGTGTAGACTACAATGAGCAGTTCTTC	CAWSVDYNEQFF
TRBJ2-4	TRBD1	TRBV4-1	.	TGCGCCAGCAGCCAAAAGGACAGGGATAGAGACATTCAGTACTTC	CASSQKDRDRDIQYF
TRBJ2-1	.	TRBV25-1	.	TGTGCCAGCAGTGAATCAAGGTCTCTCTCCTACAATGAGCAGTTCTTC	CASSESRSLSYNEQFF
TRBJ2-1	.	TRBV29-1	.	TGCAGCGTTGGGGTCAACTACAATGAGCAGTTCTTC	CSVGVNYNEQFF
TRBJ2-5	TRBD2	TRBV3-1/TRBV3-2	.	TGTGCCAGCAGCCCGTCAAGCGGGGTCCTTCAAGAGACCCAGTACTTC	CASSPSSGVLQETQYF